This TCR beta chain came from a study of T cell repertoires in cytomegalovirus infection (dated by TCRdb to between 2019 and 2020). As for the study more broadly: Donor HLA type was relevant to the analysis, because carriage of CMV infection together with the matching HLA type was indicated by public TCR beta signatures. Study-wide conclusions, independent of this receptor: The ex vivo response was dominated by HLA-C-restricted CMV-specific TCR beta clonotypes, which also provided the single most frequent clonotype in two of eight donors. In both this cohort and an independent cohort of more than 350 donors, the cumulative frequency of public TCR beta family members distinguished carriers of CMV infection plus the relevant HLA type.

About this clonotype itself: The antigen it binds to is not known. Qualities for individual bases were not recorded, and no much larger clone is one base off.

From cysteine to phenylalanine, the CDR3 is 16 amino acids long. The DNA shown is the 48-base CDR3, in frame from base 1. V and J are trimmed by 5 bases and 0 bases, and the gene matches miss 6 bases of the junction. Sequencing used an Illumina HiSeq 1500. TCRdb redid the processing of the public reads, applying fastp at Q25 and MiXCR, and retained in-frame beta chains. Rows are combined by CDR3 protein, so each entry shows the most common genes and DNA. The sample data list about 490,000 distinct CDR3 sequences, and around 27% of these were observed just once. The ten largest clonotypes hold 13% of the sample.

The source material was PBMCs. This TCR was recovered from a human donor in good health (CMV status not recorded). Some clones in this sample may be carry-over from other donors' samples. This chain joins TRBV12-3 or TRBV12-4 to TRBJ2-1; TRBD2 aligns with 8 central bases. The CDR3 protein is CASSDKLAVSYNEQFF. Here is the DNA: TGTGCCAGCAGTGATAAACTAGCGGTCTCCTACAATGAGCAGTTCTTC.